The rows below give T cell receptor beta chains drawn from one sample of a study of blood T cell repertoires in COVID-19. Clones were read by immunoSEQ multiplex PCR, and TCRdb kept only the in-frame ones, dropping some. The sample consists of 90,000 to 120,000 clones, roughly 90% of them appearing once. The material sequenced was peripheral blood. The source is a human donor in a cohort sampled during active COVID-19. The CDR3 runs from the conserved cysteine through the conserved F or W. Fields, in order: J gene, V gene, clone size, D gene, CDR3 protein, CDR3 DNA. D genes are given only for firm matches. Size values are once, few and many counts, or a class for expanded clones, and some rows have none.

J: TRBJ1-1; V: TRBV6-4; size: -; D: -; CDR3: CASSPRPYTEAFF; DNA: TGTGCCAGCAGCCCTAGACCTTACACTGAAGCTTTCTTT
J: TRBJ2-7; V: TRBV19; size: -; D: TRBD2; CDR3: CASSPGRGTYEQYF; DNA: TGTGCCAGTAGTCCAGGGCGGGGGACGTACGAGCAGTACTTC
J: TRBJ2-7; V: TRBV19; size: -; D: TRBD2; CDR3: CASSSPFGLAGGAPYEQYF; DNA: TGTGCCAGTAGCTCCCCATTCGGACTAGCGGGGGGCGCCCCCTACGAGCAGTACTTC
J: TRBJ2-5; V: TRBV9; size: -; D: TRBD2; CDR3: CASSAGLALQETQYF; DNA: TGTGCCAGCAGCGCGGGACTAGCGTTGCAAGAGACCCAGTACTTC
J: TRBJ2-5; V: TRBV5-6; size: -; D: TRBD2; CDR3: CASSLSVGGRGETQYF; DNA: TGTGCCAGCAGCTTGTCTGTTGGCGGGAGGGGGGAGACCCAGTACTTC
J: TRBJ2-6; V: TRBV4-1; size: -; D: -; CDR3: CASSQAQVSGANVLTF; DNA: TGCGCCAGCAGCCAAGCACAGGTCTCTGGGGCCAACGTCCTGACTTTC
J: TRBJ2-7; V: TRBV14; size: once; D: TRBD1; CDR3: CASSQAAGTGKVMYEQYF; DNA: TGTGCCAGCAGCCAAGCCGCGGGGACAGGGAAGGTCATGTACGAGCAGTACTTC
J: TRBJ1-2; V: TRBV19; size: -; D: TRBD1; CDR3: CASSGTANGYTF; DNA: TGTGCCAGTTCCGGGACAGCGAATGGCTACACCTTC
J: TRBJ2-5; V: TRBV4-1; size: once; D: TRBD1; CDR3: CASSPFPVPGQGEETQYF; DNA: TGCGCCAGCAGCCCGTTCCCCGTCCCGGGACAGGGGGAAGAGACCCAGTACTTC
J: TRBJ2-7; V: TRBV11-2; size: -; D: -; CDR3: CASSLVENYEQYF; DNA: TGTGCCAGCAGCTTAGTCGAGAACTACGAGCAGTACTTC
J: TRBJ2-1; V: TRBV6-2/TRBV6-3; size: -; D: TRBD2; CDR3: CASSREGRYNEQFF; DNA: TGTGCCAGCAGCCGGGAGGGTCGCTACAATGAGCAGTTCTTC
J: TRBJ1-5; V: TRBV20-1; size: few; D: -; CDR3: CSASMEGSEPQHF; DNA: TGCAGTGCTAGTATGGAGGGTAGTGAGCCCCAGCATTTT
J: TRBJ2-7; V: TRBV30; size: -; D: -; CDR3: CAWSFTGNRYEQYF; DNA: TGTGCCTGGAGTTTTACAGGGAACCGCTACGAGCAGTACTTC
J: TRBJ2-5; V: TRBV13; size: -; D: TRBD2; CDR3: CASSSRSGTSGRRETQYF; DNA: TGTGCCAGCAGCTCCCGAAGTGGGACTAGCGGGAGGAGGGAGACCCAGTACTTC
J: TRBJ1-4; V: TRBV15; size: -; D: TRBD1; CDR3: CATSSNRGRNEKLFF; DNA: TGTGCCACCAGCTCCAACAGGGGGCGTAATGAAAAACTGTTTTTT
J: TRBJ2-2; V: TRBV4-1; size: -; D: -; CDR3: CASSYDDFAGELFF; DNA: TGCGCCAGCAGCTACGATGACTTTGCCGGGGAGCTGTTTTTT
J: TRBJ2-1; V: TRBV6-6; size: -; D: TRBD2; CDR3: CASSYVAGGLNEQFF; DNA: TGTGCCAGCAGTTACGTTGCGGGGGGGCTCAATGAGCAGTTCTTC
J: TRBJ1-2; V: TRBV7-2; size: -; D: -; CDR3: CASSSSPGTYYGYTF; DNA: TGTGCCAGCAGCTCCTCTCCCGGGACATACTATGGCTACACCTTC
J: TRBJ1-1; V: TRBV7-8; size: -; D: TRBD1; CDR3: CASRLSWTGPNTEAFF; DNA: TGTGCCAGCAGACTCAGCTGGACAGGACCCAACACTGAAGCTTTCTTT
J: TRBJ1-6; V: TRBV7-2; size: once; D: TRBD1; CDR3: CASSPRGQGPYRSPLHF; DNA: TGTGCCAGCAGCCCTCGGGGACAGGGCCCTTATCGTTCACCCCTCCACTTT
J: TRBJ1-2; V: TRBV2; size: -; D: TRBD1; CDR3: CASSDVLTGAVNYGYTF; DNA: TGTGCCAGCAGTGACGTCCTAACAGGGGCGGTCAACTATGGCTACACCTTC
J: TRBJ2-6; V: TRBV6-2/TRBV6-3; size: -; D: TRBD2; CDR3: CASSSREAGANVLTF; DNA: TGTGCCAGCAGTTCCCGGGAGGCTGGGGCCAACGTCCTGACTTTC
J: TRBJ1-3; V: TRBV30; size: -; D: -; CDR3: CAWRYGSGNTIYF; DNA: TGTGCCTGGAGGTACGGGTCTGGAAACACCATATATTTT
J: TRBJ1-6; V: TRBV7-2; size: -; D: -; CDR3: CASSSDEQGSYNSPLHF; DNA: TGTGCCAGCAGCTCAGACGAACAGGGATCCTATAATTCACCCCTCCACTTT
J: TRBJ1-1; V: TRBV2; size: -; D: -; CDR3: CASRKELGYTEAFF; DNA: TGTGCCAGCAGGAAGGAACTAGGATACACTGAAGCTTTCTTT
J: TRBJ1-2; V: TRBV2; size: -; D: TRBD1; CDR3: CASGRTGLNYGYTF; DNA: TGTGCCAGCGGGCGGACAGGGCTGAACTATGGCTACACCTTC
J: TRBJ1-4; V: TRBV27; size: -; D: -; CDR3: CASSSGRLGEKLFF; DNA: TGTGCCAGCAGTTCAGGGAGGTTGGGTGAAAAACTGTTTTTT
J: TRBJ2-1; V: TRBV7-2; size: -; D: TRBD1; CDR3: CASSSQPGQGYNEQFF; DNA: TGTGCCAGCAGCTCCCAACCGGGACAGGGGTACAATGAGCAGTTCTTC
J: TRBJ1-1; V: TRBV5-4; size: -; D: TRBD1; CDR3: CASSFGTGEGTEAFF; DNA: TGTGCCAGCAGCTTTGGGACAGGGGAAGGGACTGAAGCTTTCTTT
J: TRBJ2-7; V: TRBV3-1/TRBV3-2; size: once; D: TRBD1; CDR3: CASSRNRPGQGAEQYF; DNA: TGTGCCAGCAGCCGGAACCGACCGGGACAGGGAGCCGAGCAGTACTTC
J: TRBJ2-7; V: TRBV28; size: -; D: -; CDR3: CAGPLGAPELYEQYF; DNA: TGTGCAGGCCCATTGGGGGCTCCCGAACTCTACGAGCAGTACTTC
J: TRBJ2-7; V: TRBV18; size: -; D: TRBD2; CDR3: CASSPRTSHEQYF; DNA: TGTGCCAGCTCACCTAGGACTAGTCACGAGCAGTACTTC
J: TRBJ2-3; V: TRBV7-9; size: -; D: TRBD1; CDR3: CASSLQAGGRADTQYF; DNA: TGTGCCAGCAGCTTACAGGCAGGGGGTAGGGCAGATACGCAGTATTTT
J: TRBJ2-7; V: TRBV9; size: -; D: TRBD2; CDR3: CASGGSSYEQYF; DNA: TGTGCCAGTGGCGGGAGCTCCTACGAGCAGTACTTC
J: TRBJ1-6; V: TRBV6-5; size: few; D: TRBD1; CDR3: CASSPTGWDSPLHF; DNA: TGTGCCAGCAGTCCGACAGGGTGGGACTCACCCCTCCACTTT
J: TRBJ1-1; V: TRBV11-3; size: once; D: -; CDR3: CASSLDEPLNTEAFF; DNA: TGTGCCAGCAGCTTAGATGAGCCTTTGAACACTGAAGCTTTCTTT
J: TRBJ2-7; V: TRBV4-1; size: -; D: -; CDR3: CASSQGQNPSYEQYF; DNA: TGCGCCAGCAGCCAAGGACAGAATCCTTCCTACGAGCAGTACTTC